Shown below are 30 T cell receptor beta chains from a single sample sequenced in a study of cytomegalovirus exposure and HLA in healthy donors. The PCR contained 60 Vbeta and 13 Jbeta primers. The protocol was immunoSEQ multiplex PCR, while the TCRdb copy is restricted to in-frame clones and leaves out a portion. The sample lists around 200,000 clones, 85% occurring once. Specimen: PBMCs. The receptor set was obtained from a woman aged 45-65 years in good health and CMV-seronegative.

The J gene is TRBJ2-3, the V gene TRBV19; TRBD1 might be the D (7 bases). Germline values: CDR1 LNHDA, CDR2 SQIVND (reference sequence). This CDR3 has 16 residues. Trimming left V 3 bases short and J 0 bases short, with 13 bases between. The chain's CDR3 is CASSIGAGGSTDTQYF. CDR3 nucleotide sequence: TGTGCCAGTAGTATCGGAGCAGGGGGGAGCACAGATACGCAGTATTTT.

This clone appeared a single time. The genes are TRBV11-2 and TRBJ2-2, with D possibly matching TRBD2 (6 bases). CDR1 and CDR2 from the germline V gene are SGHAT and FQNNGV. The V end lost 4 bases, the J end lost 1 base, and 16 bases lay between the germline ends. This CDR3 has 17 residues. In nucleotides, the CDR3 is TGTGCCAGCAGCTCCCGACTATTGCGGGGGAACACCGGGGAGCTGTTTTTT. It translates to CASSSRLLRGNTGELFF.

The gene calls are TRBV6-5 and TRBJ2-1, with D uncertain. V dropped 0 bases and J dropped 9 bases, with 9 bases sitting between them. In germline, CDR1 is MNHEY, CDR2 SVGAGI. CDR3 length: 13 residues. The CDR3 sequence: CASSYSGWSEQFF. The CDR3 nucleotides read TGTGCCAGCAGTTACTCGGGTTGGAGTGAGCAGTTCTTC.

DNA of the CDR3: TGTGCCAGTTTCAAGACACCAACGAACACTGAAGCTTTCTTT. This gives the protein CASFKTPTNTEAFF. The chain recombines TRBV6-5 with TRBJ1-1; D ambiguous. This CDR3 contains 14 residues. CDR1 and CDR2 from the germline V gene are MNHEY and SVGAGI. The V gene lost 9 bases and the J gene lost 1 base, with 15 bases spanning the gap.

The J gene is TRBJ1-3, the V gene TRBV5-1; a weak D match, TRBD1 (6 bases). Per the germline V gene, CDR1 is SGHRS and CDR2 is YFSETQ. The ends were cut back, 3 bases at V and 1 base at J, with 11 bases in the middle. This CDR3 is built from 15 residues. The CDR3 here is CASSSSTGSGNTIYF. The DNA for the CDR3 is TGCGCCAGCAGCTCTTCGACAGGTTCTGGAAACACCATATATTTT.

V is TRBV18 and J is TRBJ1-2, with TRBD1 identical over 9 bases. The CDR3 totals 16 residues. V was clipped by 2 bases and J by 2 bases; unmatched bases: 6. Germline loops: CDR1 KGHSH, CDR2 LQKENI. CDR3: CASSPIAGQGNYGYTF. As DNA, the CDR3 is TGTGCCAGCTCACCAATAGCAGGACAGGGGAACTATGGCTACACCTTC.

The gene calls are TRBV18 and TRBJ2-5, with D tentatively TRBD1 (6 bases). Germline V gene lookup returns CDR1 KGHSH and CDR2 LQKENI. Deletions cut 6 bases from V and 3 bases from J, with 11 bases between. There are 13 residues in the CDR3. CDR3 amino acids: CASSQGQKETQYF. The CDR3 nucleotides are TGTGCCAGCTCTCAAGGACAGAAAGAGACCCAGTACTTC.

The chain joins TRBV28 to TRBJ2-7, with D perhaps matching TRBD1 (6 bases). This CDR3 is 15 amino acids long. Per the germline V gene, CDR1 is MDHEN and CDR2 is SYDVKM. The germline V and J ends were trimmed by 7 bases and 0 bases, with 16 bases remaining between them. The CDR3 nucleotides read TGTGCCAGCACCGAGCGTGGACAGAGCTCCTACGAGCAGTACTTC. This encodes CASTERGQSSYEQYF.

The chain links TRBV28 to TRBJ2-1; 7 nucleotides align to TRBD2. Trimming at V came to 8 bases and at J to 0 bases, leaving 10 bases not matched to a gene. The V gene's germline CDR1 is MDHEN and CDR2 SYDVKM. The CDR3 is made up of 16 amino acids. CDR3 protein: CASGRGSGNSYNEQFF. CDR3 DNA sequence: TGTGCCAGCGGCCGGGGGAGCGGGAACTCCTACAATGAGCAGTTCTTC.

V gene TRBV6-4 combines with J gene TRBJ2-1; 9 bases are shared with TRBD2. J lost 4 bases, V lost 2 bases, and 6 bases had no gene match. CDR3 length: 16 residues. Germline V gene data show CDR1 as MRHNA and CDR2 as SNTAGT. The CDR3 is CASSDLGTSRYNEQFF. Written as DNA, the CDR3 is TGTGCCAGCAGTGACCTTGGGACTAGCAGATACAATGAGCAGTTCTTC.

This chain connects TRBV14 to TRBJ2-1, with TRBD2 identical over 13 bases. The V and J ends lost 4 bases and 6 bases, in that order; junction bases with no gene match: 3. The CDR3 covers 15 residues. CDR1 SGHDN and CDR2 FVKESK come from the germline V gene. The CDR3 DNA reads TGTGCCAGCAGCCGGGGACTAGCGGGGACCAATGAGCAGTTCTTC. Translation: CASSRGLAGTNEQFF. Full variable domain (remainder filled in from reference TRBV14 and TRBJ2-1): EAGVTQFPSHSVIEKGQTVTLRCDPISGHDNLYWYRRVMGKEIKFLLHFVKESKQDESGMPNNRFLAERTGGTYSTLKVQPAELEDSGVYFCASSRGLAGTNEQFFGPGTRLTVL.

The CDR3: CASSDSSTGELFF. The CDR3 bases are TGTGCCAGCAGTGACAGTTCCACCGGGGAGCTGTTTTTT. The rearrangement links TRBV6-5 to TRBJ2-2, with D perhaps matching TRBD1 (5 bases). The CDR3 has 13 amino acids. The ends were cut back, 5 bases at V and 4 bases at J, with 8 bases in the middle. CDR1 and CDR2 from the germline V gene are MNHEY and SVGAGI.

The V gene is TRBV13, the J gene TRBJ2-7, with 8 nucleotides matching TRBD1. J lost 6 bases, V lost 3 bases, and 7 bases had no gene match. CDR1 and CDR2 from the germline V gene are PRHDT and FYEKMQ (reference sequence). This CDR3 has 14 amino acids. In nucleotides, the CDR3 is TGTGCCAGCAGCTTGGACAGGGCGTTCGGCGAGCAGTACTTC. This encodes CASSLDRAFGEQYF.

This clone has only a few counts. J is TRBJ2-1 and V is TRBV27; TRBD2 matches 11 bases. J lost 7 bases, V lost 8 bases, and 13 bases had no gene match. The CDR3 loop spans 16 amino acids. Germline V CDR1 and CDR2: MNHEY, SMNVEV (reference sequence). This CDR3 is CASRRLGASGRNEQFF. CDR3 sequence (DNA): TGTGCCAGCCGCCGCCTGGGGGCTAGCGGGAGGAATGAGCAGTTCTTC.

Here the CDR3 DNA reads TGTGCCAGCAGTTCCACTAGCGGGAGAAGGTTAGAGACCCAGTACTTC. Translation: CASSSTSGRRLETQYF. The chain links TRBV28 to TRBJ2-5; 11 nucleotides line up with TRBD2. The CDR3 contains 16 residues. V lost 4 bases to trimming and J lost 4 bases; unmatched junction nucleotides: 8. Germline V gene lookup returns CDR1 MDHEN and CDR2 SYDVKM.

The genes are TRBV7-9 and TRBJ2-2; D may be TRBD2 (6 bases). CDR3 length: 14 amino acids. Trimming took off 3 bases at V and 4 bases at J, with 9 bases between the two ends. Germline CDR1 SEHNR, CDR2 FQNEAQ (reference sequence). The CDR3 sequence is CASSLEGTTGELFF. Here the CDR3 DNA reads TGTGCCAGCAGCTTGGAGGGGACCACCGGGGAGCTGTTTTTT.

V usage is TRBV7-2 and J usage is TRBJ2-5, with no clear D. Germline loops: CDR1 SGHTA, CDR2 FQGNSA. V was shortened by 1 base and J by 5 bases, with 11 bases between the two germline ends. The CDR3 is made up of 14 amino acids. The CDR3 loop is CASSLDSSRETQYF. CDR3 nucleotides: TGTGCCAGCAGCTTAGACTCCTCTAGGGAGACCCAGTACTTC.

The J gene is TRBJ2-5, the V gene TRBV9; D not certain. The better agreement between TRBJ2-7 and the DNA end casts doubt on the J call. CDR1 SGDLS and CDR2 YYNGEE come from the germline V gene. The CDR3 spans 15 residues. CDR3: CASSPTPEPLYEQYF. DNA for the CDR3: TGTGCCAGCAGCCCCACTCCCGAACCTCTCTACGAGCAGTACTTC.

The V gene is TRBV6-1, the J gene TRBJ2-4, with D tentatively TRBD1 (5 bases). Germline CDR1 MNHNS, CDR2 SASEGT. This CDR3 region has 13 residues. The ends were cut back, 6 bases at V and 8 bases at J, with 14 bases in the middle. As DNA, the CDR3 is TGTGCCAGCAGCCGCCAGGGTGACTACATTCAGTACTTC. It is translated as CASSRQGDYIQYF.

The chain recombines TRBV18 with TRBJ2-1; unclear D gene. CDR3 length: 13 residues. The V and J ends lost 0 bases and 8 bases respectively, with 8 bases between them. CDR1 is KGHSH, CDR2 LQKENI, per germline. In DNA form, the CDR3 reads TGTGCCAGCTCACCACCGGGCGACGATGAGCAGTTCTTC. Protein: CASSPPGDDEQFF.

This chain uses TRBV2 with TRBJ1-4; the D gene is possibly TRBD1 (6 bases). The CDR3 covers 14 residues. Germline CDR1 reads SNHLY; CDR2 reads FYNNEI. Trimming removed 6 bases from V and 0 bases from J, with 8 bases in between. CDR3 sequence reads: CASRRTATNEKLFF. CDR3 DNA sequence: TGTGCCAGCAGGCGGACAGCAACTAATGAAAAACTGTTTTTT. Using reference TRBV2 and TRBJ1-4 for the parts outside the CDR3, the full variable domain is EPEVTQTPSHQVTQMGQEVILRCVPISNHLYFYWYRQILGQKVEFLVSFYNNEISEKSEIFDDQFSVERPDGSNFTLKIRSTKLEDSAMYFCASRRTATNEKLFFGSGTQLSVL.

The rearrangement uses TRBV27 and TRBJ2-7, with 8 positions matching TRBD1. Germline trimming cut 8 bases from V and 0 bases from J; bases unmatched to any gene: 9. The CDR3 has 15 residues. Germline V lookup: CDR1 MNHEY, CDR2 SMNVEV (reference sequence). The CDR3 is CASASTQGASYEQYF. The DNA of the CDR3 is TGTGCCAGCGCTTCAACTCAGGGGGCCTCCTACGAGCAGTACTTC.

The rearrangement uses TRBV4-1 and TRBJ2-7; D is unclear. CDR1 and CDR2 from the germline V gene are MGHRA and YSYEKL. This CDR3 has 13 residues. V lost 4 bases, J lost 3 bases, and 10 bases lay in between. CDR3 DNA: TGCGCCAGCAGCCGCCCAGGATTCTACGAGCAGTACTTC. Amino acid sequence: CASSRPGFYEQYF.

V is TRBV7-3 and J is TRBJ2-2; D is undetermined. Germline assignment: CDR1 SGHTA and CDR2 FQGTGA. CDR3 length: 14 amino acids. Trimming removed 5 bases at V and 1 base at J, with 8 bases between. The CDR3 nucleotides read TGTGCCAGCAGCACCGCAGTGAACACCGGGGAGCTGTTTTTT. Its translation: CASSTAVNTGELFF.

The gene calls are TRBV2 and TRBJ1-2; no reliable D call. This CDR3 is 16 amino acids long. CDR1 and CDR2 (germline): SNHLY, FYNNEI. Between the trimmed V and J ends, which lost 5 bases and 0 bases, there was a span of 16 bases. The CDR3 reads CASSPRDTTPNYGYTF. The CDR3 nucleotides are TGTGCCAGCAGTCCTCGTGACACCACCCCTAACTATGGCTACACCTTC.

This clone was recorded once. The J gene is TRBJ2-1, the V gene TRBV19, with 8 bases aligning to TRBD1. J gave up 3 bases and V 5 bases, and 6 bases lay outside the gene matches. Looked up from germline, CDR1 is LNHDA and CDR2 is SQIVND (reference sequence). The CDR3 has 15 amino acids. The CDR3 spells CASSLGQELYNEQFF. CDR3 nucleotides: TGTGCCAGTAGTCTGGGACAGGAACTCTACAATGAGCAGTTCTTC. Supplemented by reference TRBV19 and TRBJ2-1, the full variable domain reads DGGITQSPKYLFRKEGQNVTLSCEQNLNHDAMYWYRQDPGQGLRLIYYSQIVNDFQKGDIAEGYSVSREKKESFPLTVTSAQKNPTAFYLCASSLGQELYNEQFFGPGTRLTVL.

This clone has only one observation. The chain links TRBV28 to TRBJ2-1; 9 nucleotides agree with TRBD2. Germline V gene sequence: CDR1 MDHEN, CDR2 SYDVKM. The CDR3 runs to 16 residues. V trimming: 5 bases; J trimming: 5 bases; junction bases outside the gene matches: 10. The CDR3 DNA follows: TGTGCCAGCAGTCTGACGGACGTAGCGGGAGACAATGAGCAGTTCTTC. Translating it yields CASSLTDVAGDNEQFF.

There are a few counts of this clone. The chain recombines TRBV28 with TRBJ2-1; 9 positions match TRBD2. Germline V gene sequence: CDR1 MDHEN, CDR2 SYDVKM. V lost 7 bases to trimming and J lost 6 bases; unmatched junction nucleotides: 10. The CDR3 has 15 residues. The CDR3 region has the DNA TGTGCCAGCACTGATGGTGGCGGGAGGGCCAATGAGCAGTTCTTC. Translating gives CASTDGGGRANEQFF.

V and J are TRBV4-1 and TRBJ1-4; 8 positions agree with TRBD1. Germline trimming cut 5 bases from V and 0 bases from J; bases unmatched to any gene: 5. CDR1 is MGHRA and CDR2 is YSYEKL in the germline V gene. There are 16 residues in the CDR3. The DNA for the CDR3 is TGCGCCAGCAGCTTGGACAGGGACCCAACTAATGAAAAACTGTTTTTT. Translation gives CASSLDRDPTNEKLFF.

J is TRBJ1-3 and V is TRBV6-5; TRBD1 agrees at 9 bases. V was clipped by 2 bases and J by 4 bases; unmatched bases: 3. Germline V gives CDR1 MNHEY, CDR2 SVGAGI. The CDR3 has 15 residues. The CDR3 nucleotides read TGTGCCAGCAGTTACACCGGGACAGGGGGAAACACCATATATTTT. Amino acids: CASSYTGTGGNTIYF.